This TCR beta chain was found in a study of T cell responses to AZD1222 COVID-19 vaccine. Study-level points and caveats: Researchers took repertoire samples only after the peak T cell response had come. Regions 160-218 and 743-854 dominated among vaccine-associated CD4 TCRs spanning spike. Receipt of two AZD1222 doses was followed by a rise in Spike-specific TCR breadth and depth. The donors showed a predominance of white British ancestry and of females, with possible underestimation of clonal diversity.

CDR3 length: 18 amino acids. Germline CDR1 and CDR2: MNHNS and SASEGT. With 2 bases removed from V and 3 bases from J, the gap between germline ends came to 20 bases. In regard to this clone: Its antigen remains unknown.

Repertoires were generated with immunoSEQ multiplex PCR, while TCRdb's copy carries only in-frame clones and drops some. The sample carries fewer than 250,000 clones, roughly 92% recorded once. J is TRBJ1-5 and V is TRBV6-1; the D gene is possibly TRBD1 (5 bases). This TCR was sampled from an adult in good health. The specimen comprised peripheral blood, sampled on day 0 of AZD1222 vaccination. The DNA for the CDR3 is TGTGCCAGCAGTGAATCTTACAGGTGGGGCCGACCCAATCAGCCCCAGCATTTT. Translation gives CASSESYRWGRPNQPQHF.